This entry concerns a single T cell receptor (beta chain). The target of this receptor is not known. The sample holds no much larger clone one base away, and base qualities are not on file. This entry is derived from a study of shared clonotypes between healthy human individuals (dated by TCRdb to the early 2020s). For context, the study as a whole: A couple of women and a few men aged 18 to 49 years were included in the cohort. Libraries were prepared and TCR repertoires were sequenced by different laboratories using diverse techniques, in order to increase sequencing depth and limit assay-specific biases. The study deeply sequenced blood TCR repertoires of five healthy adults to estimate repertoire size and the extent of clonotype sharing between individuals. Each donor's leukapheresis produced roughly between about 0.85 and 10 billion PBMCs. For each donor, three plates each were used for CD4 naive and CD4 memory, two plates were used for CD8 naive, and one plate was used for CD8 memory.

Using the deep immunoSEQ assay, TCR CDR3 regions were amplified from genomic DNA by multiplex PCR. Extracted genomic DNA from each cell subset was distributed evenly across all wells of several immunoSEQ 96-well plates, and each plate was treated as a replicate. For sorted subsets, each replicate PCR was loaded with roughly 190 ng genomic DNA, equivalent to 25,000 to 30,000 T cell genomes. Purified libraries were quantified with a Qubit 3.0 fluorometer, sized on a Bioanalyzer 2100, and re-quantified with the KAPA Library Quantification kit. Every immunoSEQ 96-well plate was sequenced on a separate single-read 150-cycle Illumina NextSeq 550 flow cell. The original pipeline was this. Because the immunoSEQ output included only junctional sequences and no quality scores, the filtering could not be the same as the filtering used for full-length reads. To assign V/J genes and CDR3, sequences were annotated using PyIR, a Python wrapper for IgBLAST v1.9, with IMGT germline references. Reads with weak V/J assignments (E-value above 1e-6), missing CDR3, stop codons, out-of-frame junctions, or ambiguous translated residues were removed. V3J clonotypes were defined as sequences sharing the same inferred V gene, J gene, and CDR3 amino acid sequence. Percentage overlap between repertoires was computed as shared unique clonotypes divided by the size of the smaller repertoire. RTK rarefaction, the Chao1 estimator, and Recon v2.1 estimates of unobserved clonotypes were used to assess repertoire richness. Generation probabilities were computed with OLGA for all TCRbeta clonotypes obtained by the gDNA method from a few donors. In its TCRdb copy, this immuneACCESS table keeps in-frame sequences only and misses some clones. Where compared with another copy, unresolved V genes explain less than half of these, and the others have no known cause. That table is the source of V, J and clone size, and D and trimming were worked out from the DNA. A total of hundreds of thousands of clones appear in this sample, roughly nine tenths of them only once. About a quarter of the sample rests with the top ten.

For the CD8 naive samples, CD45RO-negative cells were positively selected for CCR7, yielding a CD45RA+CCR7+ population from which TemRA cells were excluded. Donors were healthy HIV-negative adults with no recently reported acute infections or vaccinations. Every donor was a Caucasian adult living in Nashville, Tennessee, USA. After blood collection by leukapheresis, PBMCs were isolated using Ficoll-Histopaque density gradient centrifugation and then cryopreserved in the vapor phase of liquid nitrogen. Purity and quantity of every magnetically sorted T cell population were checked by analytical flow cytometry. Each sorted fraction had its genomic DNA isolated and then quantified by UV absorbance on a Nanodrop 2000c. What the work shows at the level of the full study, not this receptor alone: Only blood was sampled, and tissue TCR repertoires likely differ from those in blood. Across a handful of donors, about 5% of naive CD4, approximately 3.6% of naive CD8, approximately 2.5% of memory CD4, and around 0.4% of memory CD8 clonotypes were shared. Based on pairwise subsampling, the degree of clonotype sharing among donors was expected to be affected by sequencing depth. The genetic and exposure-history diversity represented was limited by the small number of donors. Even with the large sequencing depth, rarefaction of the sorted-subset datasets indicated that sequencing was incomplete. Compared with non-shared clonotypes, clonotypes shared by all four sorted-subset donors had higher generation probabilities. Naive subsets generally had larger estimated clonotype richness than memory subsets.

This clonotype was obtained from a man aged 25 to 40 in good health. Sample: naive CD8+ T cells sorted from blood. The cell subset or site label, as the study defines it: CD45RA+CCR7+.

The CDR3 region has the sequence CASSLTGGPYGYTF. At the DNA level, the sequence is TGTGCCAGCAGTTTAACTGGGGGACCCTATGGCTACACCTTC. The chain links TRBV27 with TRBJ1-2, with TRBD1 tentatively as D gene (5 bases match). Including cysteine and phenylalanine, the CDR3 has 14 amino acids. The entry retains the CDR3 DNA only, 42 bases that are in frame from base 1. The CDR1 and CDR2 encoded by the germline V gene (reference sequence) are MNHEY and SMNVEV. V loses 2 bases, J loses 4 bases, and the germline ends lie 11 bases apart.